Listed below are T cell receptor beta chains from one sample, sequenced in a study of CD8 T cells in ankylosing spondylitis. TCRdb passed the 5' RACE reads through MiXCR, listing each CDR3 protein once. The sample holds roughly 240,000 distinct CDR3 sequences; 8% to 10% are singletons and the top ten take around 5.1%. Specimen: blood, either unsorted or a sorted T cell fraction (not recorded which). Receptor source: a female donor with ankylosing spondylitis or in good health (not recorded which). Both conserved end residues are part of each CDR3. D genes are given only for firm matches. The size of a clone is reported for some rows only, either as once, few or many, or as a class for expanded clones.

d_call clone_size cdr3_length j_call v_call cdr3_aa cdr3_nt
- many 12 TRBJ2-3 TRBV10-2 CASSEIRDTQYF TGCGCCAGCAGTGAAATAAGGGATACGCAGTATTTT
- many 14 TRBJ2-7 TRBV3-1 CASSQRGGGAEQYF TGTGCCAGCAGCCAAAGGGGGGGAGGGGCCGAGCAGTACTTC
TRBD2 few 16 TRBJ2-5 TRBV11-3 CASSQGITGGQETQYF TGTGCCAGCAGCCAAGGTATAACGGGAGGCCAAGAGACCCAGTACTTC
- many 11 TRBJ2-7 TRBV25-1 CASSEFNEQYF TGTGCCAGCAGTGAATTCAACGAGCAGTACTTC
- - 12 TRBJ1-3 TRBV15 CTVPVSGNTIYF TGTACCGTACCTGTTTCTGGAAACACCATATATTTT
TRBD2 many 15 TRBJ2-1 TRBV20-1 CSARGLAGLYNEQFF TGCAGTGCTAGGGGACTAGCGGGCCTTTACAATGAGCAGTTCTTC
- few 14 TRBJ2-1 TRBV20-1 CSAQGPSSYNEQFF TGCAGTGCCCAAGGCCCGAGCTCCTACAATGAGCAGTTCTTC
- many 15 TRBJ2-1 TRBV12-3/TRBV12-4 CASSVYAGRPNEQFF TGTGCCAGCAGTGTCTATGCGGGCCGGCCCAATGAGCAGTTCTTC
TRBD2 many 15 TRBJ2-7 TRBV3-1 CASSGRGTSLYEQYF TGTGCCAGCAGCGGTCGAGGGACTAGCCTCTACGAGCAGTACTTC
TRBD2 many 15 TRBJ2-7 TRBV11-2 CASSPGTSGSSEQYF TGTGCCAGCAGCCCCGGGACTAGCGGGAGCTCCGAGCAGTACTTC
TRBD2 - 14 TRBJ2-7 TRBV7-2 CASSLVGLGYEQYF TGTGCCAGCAGCTTAGTTGGACTAGGCTACGAGCAGTACTTC
- - 14 TRBJ2-1 TRBV5-4 CASSKVGSHNEQFF TGTGCCAGCAGCAAAGTGGGATCCCACAATGAGCAGTTCTTC
- many 13 TRBJ2-1 TRBV7-2 CASSLRGPNEQFF TGTGCCAGCAGCTTACGAGGTCCCAATGAGCAGTTCTTC
TRBD2 - 15 TRBJ2-7 TRBV20-1 CSARDGSGGPYEQYF TGCAGTGCTAGAGATGGGTCGGGAGGGCCCTACGAGCAGTACTTC
- - 13 TRBJ2-7 TRBV7-9 CASSLQSSYEQYF TGTGCCAGCAGTTTACAGAGCTCCTACGAGCAGTACTTC
- many 15 TRBJ1-5 TRBV7-2 CASSGDTGGNQPQHF TGTGCCAGCAGCGGAGACACCGGCGGCAATCAGCCCCAGCATTTT
TRBD1 - 14 TRBJ1-1 TRBV7-9 CASSRDSRRTEAFF TGTGCCAGCAGCCGGGACAGCAGAAGAACTGAAGCTTTCTTT
TRBD2 many 14 TRBJ2-1 TRBV5-5 CASSFRRTAGEQFF TGTGCCAGCAGCTTCCGTCGAACAGCGGGGGAGCAGTTCTTC
TRBD1 - 15 TRBJ1-2 TRBV20-1 CSARDRDRVWYGYTF TGCAGTGCTAGAGATAGGGACAGGGTATGGTATGGCTACACCTTC
- - 13 TRBJ1-2 TRBV28 CASSPDSGGGYTF TGTGCCAGCAGTCCCGACAGTGGTGGTGGCTACACCTTC
- many 13 TRBJ2-2 TRBV5-1 CASSSQPTGELFF TGCGCCAGCAGCTCCCAACCCACCGGGGAGCTGTTTTTT
- many 13 TRBJ1-2 TRBV29-1 CSVHLEDSLGYTF TGCAGCGTGCATCTTGAGGACTCGCTTGGCTACACCTTC
- many 12 TRBJ2-7 TRBV20-1 CSASFRLDEQYF TGCAGTGCTTCCTTCCGACTAGACGAGCAGTACTTC
TRBD2 many 15 TRBJ2-5 TRBV10-3 CAISDGLAGGGTQYF TGTGCCATCAGTGACGGGCTAGCGGGAGGAGGGACCCAGTACTTC
- - 12 TRBJ1-2 TRBV20-1 CSAGLYFYGYAF TGCAGTGCTGGACTGTACTTCTATGGCTACGCCTTC
TRBD2 many 17 TRBJ2-1 TRBV12-3/TRBV12-4 CASSYPGSGSAGDEQFF TGTGCCAGCAGTTACCCGGGGAGCGGGAGTGCGGGCGATGAGCAGTTCTTC
- many 14 TRBJ2-5 TRBV20-1 CSAMKPDGGETQYF TGCAGTGCTATGAAACCGGACGGTGGGGAGACCCAGTACTTC
TRBD2 many 12 TRBJ2-1 TRBV7-9 CASSLSAGVEFF TGTGCCAGCAGCTTATCAGCGGGAGTGGAGTTCTTC
- many 15 TRBJ2-1 TRBV7-9 CASSPRGTQYNEQFF TGTGCCAGCAGCCCCCGGGGGACACAATACAATGAGCAGTTCTTC
- many 13 TRBJ2-1 TRBV29-1 CSVEQGYYNEQFF TGCAGCGTTGAACAGGGCTACTACAATGAGCAGTTCTTC
TRBD1 - 15 TRBJ2-2 TRBV7-2 CASSLWDRLTGELFF TGTGCCAGCAGCTTGTGGGACAGACTAACCGGGGAGCTGTTTTTT
TRBD1 many 13 TRBJ1-4 TRBV20-1 CSASGGQNEKLFF TGCAGTGCTAGCGGGGGACAGAATGAAAAACTGTTTTTT
TRBD2 many 15 TRBJ2-7 TRBV2 CASSEGSGGSYEQYF TGTGCCAGCAGTGAGGGTAGCGGGGGCTCCTACGAGCAGTACTTC
TRBD1 many 14 TRBJ2-5 TRBV25-1 CASSGDRGVGTQYF TGTGCCAGCAGTGGGGACAGGGGTGTAGGGACCCAGTACTTC
- - 16 TRBJ1-3 TRBV12-3/TRBV12-4 CASSPSGRTAGNTMYF TGTGCCAGCAGTCCCTCAGGGCGGACAGCAGGAAACACCATGTATTTT
- many 12 TRBJ1-3 TRBV7-9 CAPGGSGNTIYF TGTGCACCTGGTGGCTCTGGAAACACCATATATTTT
TRBD2 many 15 TRBJ2-2 TRBV4-2 CASSDSGRGAGELFF TGTGCCAGCAGCGATAGCGGGAGAGGCGCCGGGGAGCTGTTTTTT
TRBD1 - 13 TRBJ2-7 TRBV7-9 CASSFDRGHEQYF TGTGCCAGCAGCTTCGACAGGGGGCACGAGCAGTACTTC
TRBD1 many 15 TRBJ2-1 TRBV5-1 CASSLAADRENEQFF TGCGCCAGCAGCTTGGCCGCGGACAGGGAGAATGAGCAGTTCTTC
TRBD2 many 18 TRBJ2-7 TRBV3-1 CASSSDRGGRTNSYEQYF TGTGCCAGCAGCTCGGACCGGGGCGGGAGGACCAATAGCTACGAGCAGTACTTC
- many 15 TRBJ2-1 TRBV20-1 CSARGSDLNPDEQFF TGCAGTGCTCGGGGATCAGACCTCAACCCCGATGAGCAGTTCTTC
- many 14 TRBJ2-3 TRBV25-1 CASTPSTLGHTQYF TGTGCCAGCACCCCCTCGACGTTGGGTCATACGCAGTATTTT
TRBD2 many 16 TRBJ2-5 TRBV9 CASSPRLAGLPETQYF TGTGCCAGCAGCCCCCGACTAGCGGGACTTCCTGAGACCCAGTACTTC
- few 14 TRBJ2-2 TRBV7-9 CASSGDSEIGELFF TGTGCCAGCAGCGGGGACTCCGAGATCGGGGAGCTGTTTTTT
- few 16 TRBJ1-1 TRBV20-1 CSARKQGRGMNTEAFF TGCAGTGCTAGAAAACAGGGTCGGGGGATGAACACTGAAGCTTTCTTT
- many 12 TRBJ2-7 TRBV29-1 CSVGVTSYEQYF TGCAGCGTTGGGGTGACTAGCTACGAGCAGTACTTC
- many 16 TRBJ1-2 TRBV4-3 CASSPTGARGDYGYTF TGCGCCAGCAGCCCCACCGGGGCCCGTGGAGACTATGGCTACACCTTC
TRBD1 many 16 TRBJ2-1 TRBV24-1 CATSDPSGTGNNEQFF TGTGCCACCAGTGACCCCTCCGGGACAGGGAACAATGAGCAGTTCTTC
- many 16 TRBJ2-6 TRBV29-1 CSVLGVPSSGANVLTF TGCAGCGTTTTGGGAGTTCCCTCCTCTGGGGCCAACGTCCTGACTTTC
- many 14 TRBJ2-1 TRBV10-3 CAIRGPTSYNEQFF TGTGCCATCAGAGGACCGACTTCGTACAATGAGCAGTTCTTC
- many 14 TRBJ2-5 TRBV6-1 CASGGTAQGETQYF TGTGCCAGCGGGGGAACCGCCCAGGGGGAGACCCAGTACTTC
TRBD2 many 16 TRBJ2-1 TRBV29-1 CSVESSGSSSYNEQFF TGCAGCGTTGAGTCTAGCGGGTCGAGCTCCTACAATGAGCAGTTCTTC
- - 13 TRBJ2-1 TRBV20-1 CSASETAYNEQFF TGCAGTGCTAGCGAGACAGCCTACAATGAGCAGTTCTTC
- few 15 TRBJ2-1 TRBV20-1 CSARGGGLSYNEQFF TGCAGTGCTAGAGGGGGGGGGCTCTCCTACAATGAGCAGTTCTTC
- many 14 TRBJ2-7 TRBV20-1 CSARGQGFLRDQYF TGCAGTGCTAGAGGCCAAGGTTTCTTAAGAGACCAGTACTTC
TRBD1 many 15 TRBJ1-1 TRBV20-1 CSARDPTGVNTEAFF TGCAGTGCTAGAGATCCGACAGGGGTGAACACTGAAGCTTTCTTT
- - 12 TRBJ2-7 TRBV15 CILLGGSYEQYF TGTATACTCTTGGGGGGCTCCTACGAGCAGTACTTC
TRBD1 many 14 TRBJ1-4 TRBV10-3 CAISAGTGDEKLFF TGTGCCATCAGCGCCGGGACAGGGGACGAAAAACTGTTTTTT
- many 14 TRBJ2-1 TRBV2 CATSRGRPYNEQFF TGTGCCACCAGTAGGGGCCGGCCCTACAATGAGCAGTTCTTC
- many 15 TRBJ1-1 TRBV4-3 CASSQDRGGTTEAFF TGCGCCAGCAGCCAAGATCGTGGGGGGACCACTGAAGCTTTCTTT